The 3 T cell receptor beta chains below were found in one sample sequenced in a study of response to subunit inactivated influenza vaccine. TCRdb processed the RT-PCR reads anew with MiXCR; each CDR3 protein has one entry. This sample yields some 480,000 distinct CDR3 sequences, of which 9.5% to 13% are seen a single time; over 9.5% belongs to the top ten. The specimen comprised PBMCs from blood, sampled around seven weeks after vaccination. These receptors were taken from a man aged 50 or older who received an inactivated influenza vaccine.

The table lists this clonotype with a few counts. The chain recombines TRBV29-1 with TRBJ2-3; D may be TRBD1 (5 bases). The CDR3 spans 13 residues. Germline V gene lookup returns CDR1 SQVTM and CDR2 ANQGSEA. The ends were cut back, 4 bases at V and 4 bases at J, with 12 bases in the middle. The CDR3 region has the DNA TGCAGCGTTGGGGGCCCTGCAGCAGATACGCAGTATTTT. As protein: CSVGGPAADTQYF.

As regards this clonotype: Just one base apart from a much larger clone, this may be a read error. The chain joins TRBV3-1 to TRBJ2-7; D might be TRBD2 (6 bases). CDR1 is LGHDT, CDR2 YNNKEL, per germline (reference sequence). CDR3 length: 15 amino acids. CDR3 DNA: TGTGCCAGCAGCCTCTCGGGTAGCGGAACCTACGAGCATTACTTC. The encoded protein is CASSLSGSGTYEHYF.

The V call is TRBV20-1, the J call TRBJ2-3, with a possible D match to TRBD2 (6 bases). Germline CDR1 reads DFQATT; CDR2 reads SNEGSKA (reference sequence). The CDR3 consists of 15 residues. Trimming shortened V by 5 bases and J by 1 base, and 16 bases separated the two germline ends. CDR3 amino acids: CSAALAIPRTDTQYF. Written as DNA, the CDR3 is TGCAGTGCTGCCCTAGCGATACCCCGCACAGATACGCAGTATTTT.